Reported below is one T cell receptor (beta chain). Its specificity is unknown. Trimming took off 5 bases at V and 2 bases at J, with 9 bases between the two ends. The CDR3 runs to 12 residues. Germline V gene data show CDR1 as SQVTM and CDR2 as ANQGSEA. Produced via immunoSEQ multiplex PCR; TCRdb's table is partial and in-frame only. The sample lists around 180,000 clones, 88% occurring once. This record belongs to a study of radiation and T cells in renal cell carcinoma. Time point given: blood 4 weeks post-SBRT, at nephrectomy. Stated treatment: 15 Gy SBRT to primary tumor, nephrectomy 4 weeks later. Nephrectomy followed 15 Gy stereotactic body radiation by 4 weeks. Blood was sampled at baseline, 2 weeks and 4 weeks after SBRT. The tumor was a clear cell renal cell carcinoma. Findings and caveats of the study: In blood, top tumor clones expanded by 2 weeks, shrinking by 4.

The chain carries TRBV29-1 and TRBJ1-2; D ambiguous. The receptor's source is a woman aged 50 to 60 with renal cell carcinoma. Sequencing used blood, obtained from a patient whose treatment included radiotherapy and nephrectomy. The CDR3: CSVRSENYGYTF. DNA for the CDR3: TGCAGCGTTAGGTCGGAAAACTATGGCTACACCTTC.